This T cell receptor beta chain emerged from a study of control samples from healthy donors and cancer patients (dated by TCRdb to 2019 to 2021). The protocol used for the library was the immunoSEQ multiplex PCR assay. This immuneACCESS table, as held by TCRdb, lists in-frame sequences with V and J called but not all clones. Of the missing ones, under half trace to an unresolved V gene in checked studies; the others have no known cause. This sample has about 84,000 clones in its table, and approximately 82% of those were observed once. The top ten hold 11% of the sample. Notes on this clone: Its target antigen remains unknown. Nothing much larger sits one base from this clone, and base qualities are not available.

Relative to germline, V is 2 bases shorter and J is 5 bases shorter, with 19 bases between their ends. For CDR1 and CDR2, the germline V gene lists ENHRY and SYGVKD. From the cysteine up to the phenylalanine, the CDR3 has a length of 17 residues. Kept here is only the CDR3 DNA, which spans 51 bases and is read in frame from base 1. The TCR sequence derives from a man in his sixties with head and neck cancer. Recombination joined TRBV10-3 with TRBJ2-1, with the D assignment possibly TRBD1 or TRBD2, given 5 matching bases for each. Material: PBMCs. Read as DNA, the sequence is TGTGCCATCAGTGAGCCCATGGGACGGTCTACCGACAATGAGCAGTTCTTC. This yields the protein CAISEPMGRSTDNEQFF.